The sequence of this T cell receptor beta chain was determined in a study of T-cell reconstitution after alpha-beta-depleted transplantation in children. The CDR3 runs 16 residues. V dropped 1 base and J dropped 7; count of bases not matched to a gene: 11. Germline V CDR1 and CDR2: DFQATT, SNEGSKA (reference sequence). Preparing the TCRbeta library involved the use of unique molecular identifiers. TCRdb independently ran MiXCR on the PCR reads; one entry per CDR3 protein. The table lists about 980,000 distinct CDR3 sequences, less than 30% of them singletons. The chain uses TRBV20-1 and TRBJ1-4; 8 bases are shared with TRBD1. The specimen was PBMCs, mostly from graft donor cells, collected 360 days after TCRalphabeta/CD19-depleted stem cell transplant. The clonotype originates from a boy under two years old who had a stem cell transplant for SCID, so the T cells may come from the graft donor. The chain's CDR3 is CSARGGTGDSFEKLFF. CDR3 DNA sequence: TGCAGTGCTAGAGGAGGGACAGGAGACAGCTTTGAAAAACTGTTTTTT.